These 21 T cell receptor beta chains were all obtained from the same sample, sequenced in a study of cytomegalovirus exposure and HLA in healthy donors. It was with 60 Vbeta and 13 Jbeta primers that the PCR ran. The data were produced by immunoSEQ multiplex PCR, yet TCRdb's version contains in-frame clones alone and is incomplete. The sample records about 110,000 clones, 69% being singletons. The sequenced sample was PBMCs. The origin of the receptors is a woman aged 70-85 years in good health and CMV-seropositive.

J is TRBJ1-1 and V is TRBV5-4; D remains unclear. V shed 3 bases and J shed 6 bases, with 12 bases lying between them. The CDR3 extends over 13 amino acids. Germline CDR1 reads SGHNT; CDR2 reads YYREEE (reference sequence). CDR3 residues: CASSYTYSSEAFF. DNA of the CDR3: TGTGCCAGCAGCTATACATACAGCTCTGAAGCTTTCTTT. Variable domain in full (rest from reference TRBV5-4 and TRBJ1-1): ETGVTQSPTHLIKTRGQQVTLRCSSQSGHNTVSWYQQALGQGPQFIFQYYREEENGRGNFPPRFSGLQFPNYSSELNVNALELDDSALYLCASSYTYSSEAFFGQGTRLTVV.

The rearrangement uses TRBV9 and TRBJ1-5; D gene uncertain. This CDR3 region has 14 residues. The germline V gene has CDR1 SGDLS and CDR2 YYNGEE. The V end lost 4 bases, the J end lost 4 bases, and 12 bases lay between the germline ends. CDR3 loop: CASSNGLLNQPQHF. The CDR3 DNA reads TGTGCCAGCAGCAACGGACTGCTAAATCAGCCCCAGCATTTT.

The chain recombines TRBV30 with TRBJ1-2; D gene ambiguous. V was trimmed by 6 bases and J by 2 bases, leaving 7 bases between them. Germline CDR1 reads GTSNPN; CDR2 reads SVGIG (reference sequence). This CDR3 comprises 11 residues. CDR3 bases: TGTGCCTGTCGGAGAAACTATGGCTACACCTTC. It encodes CACRRNYGYTF.

This chain links TRBV6-6 with TRBJ1-2, with D uncertain. Germline V gene sequence: CDR1 MNHNY, CDR2 SVGAGI (reference sequence). Trimming shortened V by 4 bases and J by 3 bases, and 12 bases separated the two germline ends. The CDR3 has 14 residues. The DNA of the CDR3 is TGTGCCAGCAGTTCCGTCATGGAGGACTATGGCTACACCTTC. Translation gives CASSSVMEDYGYTF.

The V and J genes are TRBV6-5 and TRBJ2-3; 10 nucleotides line up with TRBD2. Losses at the gene ends were 4 bases for V and 8 bases for J; bases not matched to a gene: 12. Germline values: CDR1 MNHEY, CDR2 SVGAGI. The CDR3 has 16 amino acids. The CDR3 loop is CASSSLGSGGAGTQYF. CDR3 nucleotide sequence: TGTGCCAGCAGTTCCTTAGGGAGCGGGGGGGCAGGTACGCAGTATTTT.

V gene TRBV7-6 combines with J gene TRBJ2-7, with 10 bases aligning to TRBD1. The V segment lost 5 bases and the J segment 3 bases; nucleotides outside the gene matches: 10. This CDR3 contains 16 residues. The V gene's germline CDR1 is SGHVS and CDR2 FNYEAQ. This chain's CDR3 is CASSIWDRGSLYEQYF. The CDR3 DNA sequence: TGTGCCAGCAGCATTTGGGACAGGGGATCCCTCTACGAGCAGTACTTC. Full variable domain (outside the CDR3, taken from reference TRBV7-6 and TRBJ2-7): GAGVSQSPRYKVTKRGQDVALRCDPISGHVSLYWYRQALGQGPEFLTYFNYEAQQDKSGLPNDRFSAERPEGSISTLTIQRTEQRDSAMYRCASSIWDRGSLYEQYFGPGTRLTVT.

V gene TRBV4-1 combines with J gene TRBJ1-1; tentatively, D is TRBD1 (6 bases). Germline V gene sequence: CDR1 MGHRA, CDR2 YSYEKL. The CDR3 is made up of 17 amino acids. V lost 4 bases, J lost 8 bases, and 26 bases lay in between. The CDR3 is CASSLSPPRDILYEAFF. Here the CDR3 DNA reads TGCGCCAGCAGCCTCTCTCCCCCCCGGGACATTCTATACGAAGCTTTCTTT.

The chain combines TRBV19 with TRBJ1-2; TRBD1 matches at 8 bases. This CDR3 contains 14 residues. The V segment lost 7 bases and the J segment 5 bases; nucleotides outside the gene matches: 9. Germline V gene data show CDR1 as LNHDA and CDR2 as SQIVND (reference sequence). DNA for the CDR3: TGTGCCAGTAAGTTGACAGGGGCCGAATATGGCTACACCTTC. As protein: CASKLTGAEYGYTF.

The chain's CDR3 is CATSGLAEETQYF. The CDR3 nucleotides read TGTGCCACCTCGGGACTCGCTGAGGAGACCCAGTACTTC. The V gene is TRBV10-3, the J gene TRBJ2-5; TRBD2 is a possible D gene (6 bases). The length of the CDR3 is 13 residues. The V gene's germline CDR1 is ENHRY and CDR2 SYGVKD. Trimming took 10 bases from V and 5 from J, leaving 17 bases between them.

The V and J genes are TRBV2 and TRBJ2-7; a weak D match, TRBD2 (7 bases). CDR1 SNHLY and CDR2 FYNNEI come from the germline V gene. The CDR3 extends over 17 amino acids. V was shortened by 3 bases and J by 0 bases, with 18 bases between the two germline ends. CDR3 amino acids: CASSEGIGGPLSYEQYF. The DNA of the CDR3 is TGTGCCAGCAGTGAGGGGATCGGGGGGCCCCTCTCCTACGAGCAGTACTTC. Complete variable domain (other parts from reference TRBV2 and TRBJ2-7): EPEVTQTPSHQVTQMGQEVILRCVPISNHLYFYWYRQILGQKVEFLVSFYNNEISEKSEIFDDQFSVERPDGSNFTLKIRSTKLEDSAMYFCASSEGIGGPLSYEQYFGPGTRLTVT.

The gene calls are TRBV4-3 and TRBJ2-3, with TRBD1 matching over 7 bases. The germline CDR1 and CDR2 sequences are LGHNA and YSLEER. Trimming cost V 4 bases and J 0 bases; bases outside gene matches: 4. The CDR3 sequence is 15 residues long. DNA of the CDR3: TGCGCCAGCAGCCCGACAGGGAAGAGCACAGATACGCAGTATTTT. Amino acids: CASSPTGKSTDTQYF.

This clone has only one observation. CDR3 residues: CASSEAHILRGNQPQHF. The DNA for the CDR3 is TGTGCCAGCAGTGAAGCGCACATCCTACGGGGCAATCAGCCCCAGCATTTT. This chain connects TRBV2 to TRBJ1-5; D remains unclear. Deletions cut 0 bases from V and 2 bases from J, with 14 bases between. CDR3 length: 17 residues. CDR1 and CDR2 (germline): SNHLY, FYNNEI.

This clone has more than one count but fewer than ten. The gene calls are TRBV9 and TRBJ1-5; D not resolved. The CDR3 sequence is 15 residues long. Germline loops: CDR1 SGDLS, CDR2 YYNGEE. V dropped 3 bases and J dropped 6 bases, with 16 bases sitting between them. Here the CDR3 DNA reads TGTGCCAGCAGCGCGGGAAGGAGGAGCCCTCAGCCCCAGCATTTT. This codes for CASSAGRRSPQPQHF.

The chain combines TRBV14 with TRBJ1-2, with D maybe TRBD1 (6 bases). Per the germline V gene, CDR1 is SGHDN and CDR2 is FVKESK. CDR3 length: 16 amino acids. V was trimmed by 1 base and J by 0 bases, leaving 12 bases between them. CDR3 nucleotide sequence: TGTGCCAGCAGCCAAGTCGACAGGCGAGCTAACTATGGCTACACCTTC. It is translated as CASSQVDRRANYGYTF.

CDR3 nucleotide sequence: TGTGCCAGCAGACGACTAGCGGGGGGGCGTGGTGGAGAGACCCAGTACTTC. This translates into CASRRLAGGRGGETQYF. The chain recombines TRBV7-2 with TRBJ2-5; TRBD2 matches at 14 bases. The CDR3 covers 17 residues. Trimming removed 6 bases from V and 4 bases from J; junction bases left unmatched: 10. Per the germline V gene, CDR1 is SGHTA and CDR2 is FQGNSA. The full variable domain, rest sourced from reference TRBV7-2 and TRBJ2-5, is GAGVSQSPSNKVTEKGKDVELRCDPISGHTALYWYRQSLGQGLEFLIYFQGNSAPDKSGLPSDRFSAERTGGSVSTLTIQRTQQEDSAVYLCASRRLAGGRGGETQYFGPGTRLLVL.

This chain links TRBV6-5 with TRBJ2-3; unclear D gene. This CDR3 is 14 amino acids long. V was pared by 2 bases and J by 6 bases, with 12 bases between. Germline V CDR1 and CDR2: MNHEY, SVGAGI. CDR3 loop: CASSYRFFPDTQYF. CDR3 bases: TGTGCCAGCAGTTACCGGTTTTTTCCCGATACGCAGTATTTT.

The chain joins TRBV19 to TRBJ1-1, with D perhaps TRBD1 (6 bases). V was cut by 5 bases and J by 8 bases, with 12 bases left in between. Germline V gene data show CDR1 as LNHDA and CDR2 as SQIVND (reference sequence). The CDR3 runs 12 residues. For the CDR3, the DNA is TGTGCCAGTAGTCCAGGACAGCTAGAAGCTTTCTTT. Translated, it gives CASSPGQLEAFF.

This clone has a single count. V gene TRBV5-1 combines with J gene TRBJ1-5; D remains unclear. V shed 0 bases and J shed 7 bases, with 11 bases lying between them. The CDR3 is made up of 14 amino acids. Germline V gives CDR1 SGHRS, CDR2 YFSETQ. Written as DNA, the CDR3 is TGCGCCAGCAGCTTGGGGGTCGTGGGCCAGCCCCAGCATTTT. This gives the protein CASSLGVVGQPQHF. Full variable domain (missing parts from reference TRBV5-1 and TRBJ1-5): KAGVTQTPRYLIKTRGQQVTLSCSPISGHRSVSWYQQTPGQGLQFLFEYFSETQRNKGNFPGRFSGRQFSNSRSEMNVSTLELGDSALYLCASSLGVVGQPQHFGDGTRLSIL.

The chain has TRBV2 and TRBJ1-6; D remains ambiguous. Germline V gene data show CDR1 as SNHLY and CDR2 as FYNNEI. The CDR3 sequence is 15 residues long. Trimming shortened V by 1 base and J by 16 bases, and 20 bases separated the two germline ends. CDR3 loop: CASSEGFAFGIWLHF. CDR3 nucleotides: TGTGCCAGCAGTGAAGGGTTTGCCTTCGGGATCTGGCTCCACTTT.

This clone was detected only a few times. The chain uses TRBV15 and TRBJ1-1; D is unclear. The CDR3 spans 14 residues. V was trimmed by 0 bases and J by 1 base, leaving 6 bases between them. Germline assignment: CDR1 LNHNV and CDR2 YYDKDF (reference sequence). In DNA form, the CDR3 reads TGTGCCACCAGCAGAGATTTCGGGAACACTGAAGCTTTCTTT. It codes for CATSRDFGNTEAFF.

The rearrangement joins TRBV7-9 to TRBJ1-2; a possible D gene is TRBD1 (5 bases). Germline assignment: CDR1 SEHNR and CDR2 FQNEAQ (reference sequence). V shed 4 bases and J shed 4 bases, with 16 bases lying between them. The CDR3 covers 15 residues. The CDR3: CASSSTASLGYGYTF. CDR3 in DNA: TGTGCCAGCAGCTCGACAGCGTCTTTGGGCTATGGCTACACCTTC.